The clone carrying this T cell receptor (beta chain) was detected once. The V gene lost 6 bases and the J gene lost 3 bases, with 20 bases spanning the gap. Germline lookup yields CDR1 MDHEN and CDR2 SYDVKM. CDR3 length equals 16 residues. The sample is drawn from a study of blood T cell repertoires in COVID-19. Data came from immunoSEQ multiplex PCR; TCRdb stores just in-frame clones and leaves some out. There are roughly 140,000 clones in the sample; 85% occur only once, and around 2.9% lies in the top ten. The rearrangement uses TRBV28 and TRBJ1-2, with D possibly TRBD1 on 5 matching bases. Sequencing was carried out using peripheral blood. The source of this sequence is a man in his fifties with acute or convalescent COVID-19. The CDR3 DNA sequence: TGTGCCAGCAGAACCAGTCCGGGGGACGGGGACTATGGCTACACCTTC. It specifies CASRTSPGDGDYGYTF.